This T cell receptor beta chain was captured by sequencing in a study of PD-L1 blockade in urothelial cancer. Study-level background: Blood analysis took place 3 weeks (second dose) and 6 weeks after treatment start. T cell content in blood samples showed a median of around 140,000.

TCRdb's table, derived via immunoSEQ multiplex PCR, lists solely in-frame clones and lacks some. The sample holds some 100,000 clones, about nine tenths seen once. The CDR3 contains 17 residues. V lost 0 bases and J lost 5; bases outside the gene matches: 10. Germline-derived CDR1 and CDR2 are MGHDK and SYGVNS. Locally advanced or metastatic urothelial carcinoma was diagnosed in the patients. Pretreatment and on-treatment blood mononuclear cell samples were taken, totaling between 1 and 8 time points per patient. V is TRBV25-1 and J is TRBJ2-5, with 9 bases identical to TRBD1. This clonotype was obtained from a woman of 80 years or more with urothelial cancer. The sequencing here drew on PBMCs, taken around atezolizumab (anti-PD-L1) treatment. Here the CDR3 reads CASSEYGTGKVRETQYF. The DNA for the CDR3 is TGTGCCAGCAGTGAATACGGGACAGGGAAGGTTAGGGAGACCCAGTACTTC.